This TCR beta chain was captured in a study of T cells in narcolepsy. Study-wide results and caveats: Autoreactive HCRT-specific and TRIB2-specific clonotypes were marked in same-patient CSF-versus-blood CD4+ comparisons. Autoreactive clone sequences were missing from some blood memory CD4+ repertoires.

The method was immunoSEQ multiplex PCR; TCRdb's version includes in-frame clones alone and lacks a portion of them. This sample has around 31,000 clones, with approximately 85% found just once. As concerns this clone: Its antigen remains unknown.

The CDR3 sequence is 16 residues long. Germline assignment: CDR1 SGHTA and CDR2 FQGNSA. Trimming cost V 5 bases and J 8 bases; bases outside gene matches: 14. The sequencing sample was made of CD45RA- memory CD4+ T cells from PBMCs. The chain combines TRBV7-2 with TRBJ2-1; TRBD2 aligns across 8 bases. This receptor was taken from a human donor with narcolepsy. Here the CDR3 DNA reads TGTGCCAGCAGCCTGGATGGGACTAGTGGGGTTTATGAGCAGTTCTTC. It codes for CASSLDGTSGVYEQFF.